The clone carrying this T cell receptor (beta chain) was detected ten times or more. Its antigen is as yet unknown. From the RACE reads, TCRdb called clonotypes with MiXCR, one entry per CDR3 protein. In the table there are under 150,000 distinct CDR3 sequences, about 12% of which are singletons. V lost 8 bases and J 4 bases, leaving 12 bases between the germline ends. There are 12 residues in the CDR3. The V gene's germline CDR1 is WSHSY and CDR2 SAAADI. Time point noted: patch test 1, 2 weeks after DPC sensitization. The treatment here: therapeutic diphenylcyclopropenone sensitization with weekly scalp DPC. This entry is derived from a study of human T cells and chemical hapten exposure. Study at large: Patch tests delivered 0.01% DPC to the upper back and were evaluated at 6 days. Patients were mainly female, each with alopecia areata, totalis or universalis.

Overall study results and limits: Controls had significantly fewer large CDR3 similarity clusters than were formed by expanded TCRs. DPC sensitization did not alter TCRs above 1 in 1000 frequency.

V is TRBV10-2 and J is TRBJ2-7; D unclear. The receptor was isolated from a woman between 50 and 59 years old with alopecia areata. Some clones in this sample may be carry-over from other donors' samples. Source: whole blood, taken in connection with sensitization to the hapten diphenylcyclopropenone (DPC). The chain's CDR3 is CASGVNPYEQYF. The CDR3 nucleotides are TGCGCCAGCGGAGTCAACCCATACGAGCAGTACTTC.